The 13 T cell receptor beta chains given below trace back to one sample, sequenced in a study of CD8+ T cells in alopecia areata. Extracted RNA was reverse transcribed, and the resulting cDNA served as sequencing template. Data came from immunoSEQ multiplex PCR; TCRdb stores just in-frame clones and leaves some out. The table has roughly 7,400 clones, 64% seen once; the top ten hold 10% to 15%. The treatment here: oral pan-JAK inhibitor, 5-10 mg twice daily. Lesional scalp punch biopsies and peripheral blood were collected from alopecia areata patients. The material sequenced was skin, taken at week 4, from a patient treated with tofacitinib. The receptors stem from a human donor with alopecia areata.

The table lists this clone with a few counts. The chain recombines TRBV25-1 with TRBJ1-1; unclear D gene. The CDR3 is 14 residues long. Germline V gene lookup returns CDR1 MGHDK and CDR2 SYGVNS. V lost 7 bases and J 4 bases, leaving 16 bases between the germline ends. The CDR3 protein is CASTPSYASTEAFF. CDR3 nucleotides: TGTGCCAGCACTCCCTCGTACGCTAGCACTGAAGCTTTCTTT.

The CDR3 DNA follows: TGTGCCAGCAGTTACGCTATCAATACAGATACGCAGTATTTT. Translating it yields CASSYAINTDTQYF. This chain uses TRBV6-6 with TRBJ2-3; D is unresolved. Germline CDR1 MNHNY, CDR2 SVGAGI (reference sequence). Trimming took 2 bases from V and 3 from J, leaving 9 bases between them. The CDR3 consists of 14 residues.

The chain employs TRBV5-1 and TRBJ2-3; D not resolved. Germline CDR1 and CDR2: SGHRS and YFSETQ. Trimming shortened V by 0 bases and J by 0 bases, and 8 bases separated the two germline ends. This CDR3 spans 15 amino acids. CDR3 nucleotides: TGCGCCAGCAGCTTGGAACCCGGCAGCACAGATACGCAGTATTTT. Translation: CASSLEPGSTDTQYF.

The chain recombines TRBV28 with TRBJ2-5; 8 nucleotides align to TRBD2. Germline CDR1 MDHEN, CDR2 SYDVKM. With 5 bases clipped from V and 5 bases from J, the junction kept 13 bases outside the gene matches. The CDR3 totals 16 residues. Here the CDR3 DNA reads TGTGCCAGCAGTATTCTGAGCGGGAGCGGGGATGAGACCCAGTACTTC. Protein sequence: CASSILSGSGDETQYF. Variable domain in full (rest from reference TRBV28 and TRBJ2-5): DVKVTQSSRYLVKRTGEKVFLECVQDMDHENMFWYRQDPGLGLRLIYFSYDVKMKEKGDIPEGYSVSREKKERFSLILESASTNQTSMYLCASSILSGSGDETQYFGPGTRLLVL.

This clone was seen more than once but under ten times. J is TRBJ2-2 and V is TRBV7-3; TRBD2 agrees at 11 bases. V lost 4 bases and J lost 1; bases outside the gene matches: 2. Germline V gives CDR1 SGHTA, CDR2 FQGTGA. CDR3 length: 16 amino acids. CDR3 sequence: CASSYLAGGNTGELFF. The CDR3, as DNA: TGTGCCAGCAGCTATCTAGCGGGAGGGAACACCGGGGAGCTGTTTTTT. The full variable domain, rest sourced from reference TRBV7-3 and TRBJ2-2, is GAGVSQTPSNKVTEKGKYVELRCDPISGHTALYWYRQSLGQGPEFLIYFQGTGAADDSGLPNDRFFAVRPEGSVSTLKIQRTERGDSAVYLCASSYLAGGNTGELFFGEGSRLTVL.

V is TRBV7-9 and J is TRBJ2-7; no firm D call. This CDR3 has 13 amino acids. Germline-derived CDR1 and CDR2 are SEHNR and FQNEAQ (reference sequence). Trimming cost V 2 bases and J 2 bases, with 7 bases left between them. The CDR3 here is CASSLFGTYEQYF. The DNA for the CDR3 is TGTGCCAGCAGCTTATTTGGAACCTACGAGCAGTACTTC.

The V and J genes are TRBV5-1 and TRBJ2-2; 7 nucleotides agree with TRBD1. The germline gives CDR1 SGHRS, CDR2 YFSETQ. The trim removed 4 bases at V and 7 bases at J, leaving 7 bases unmatched. The CDR3 extends over 14 amino acids. This chain's CDR3 is CASSLQTGDGELFF. The CDR3 DNA reads as TGCGCCAGCAGCCTGCAAACAGGGGACGGGGAGCTGTTTTTT.

The chain has TRBV13 and TRBJ2-1, with D tentatively TRBD1 or TRBD2 (6 bases each). The CDR3 is 17 amino acids. Germline CDR1 and CDR2: PRHDT and FYEKMQ (reference sequence). Between the trimmed V and J ends, which lost 4 bases and 3 bases, there was a span of 19 bases. CDR3 region: CASSSSQEGGNYNEQFF. CDR3 nucleotide sequence: TGTGCCAGCAGCTCCTCCCAGGAGGGGGGCAACTACAATGAGCAGTTCTTC.

As to this clone: The junction departs from germline at one end; a sequencing error may be responsible. The chain recombines TRBV4-1 with TRBJ1-2, with 8 positions matching TRBD1. Germline V gene sequence: CDR1 MGHRA, CDR2 YSYEKL. CDR3 length: 14 amino acids. The CDR3 DNA follows: TGCGCCAGCAGCCTCGGACAGGGAAACTATGTCTACACCTTC. Translated, it gives CASSLGQGNYVYTF.

This chain links TRBV15 with TRBJ2-7, with TRBD1 identical over 8 bases. Trimming at V came to 0 bases and at J to 4 bases, leaving 2 bases not matched to a gene. CDR3 length: 14 residues. Germline CDR1 and CDR2: LNHNV and YYDKDF (reference sequence). The DNA for the CDR3 is TGTGCCACCAGCAGAGACAGGGGGCCTTACGAGCAGTACTTC. Its protein product is CATSRDRGPYEQYF.

The rearrangement links TRBV29-1 to TRBJ2-7; no reliable D call. The V end lost 2 bases, the J end lost 4 bases, and 6 bases lay between the germline ends. Germline CDR1 is SQVTM and CDR2 is ANQGSEA. CDR3 length equals 11 residues. In nucleotides, the CDR3 is TGCAGCGTTGAAATTAGGTACGAGCAGTACTTC. It specifies CSVEIRYEQYF.

The chain uses TRBV5-1 and TRBJ2-1; D unclear. CDR1 and CDR2 from the germline V gene are SGHRS and YFSETQ. This CDR3 spans 13 amino acids. V was cut by 0 bases and J by 8 bases, with 9 bases left in between. The CDR3 coding sequence is TGCGCCAGCAGCTTGGCCCCATGGGATGAGCAGTTCTTC. Its translation is CASSLAPWDEQFF. The entire variable domain, with the rest obtained from reference TRBV5-1 and TRBJ2-1, is as follows: KAGVTQTPRYLIKTRGQQVTLSCSPISGHRSVSWYQQTPGQGLQFLFEYFSETQRNKGNFPGRFSGRQFSNSRSEMNVSTLELGDSALYLCASSLAPWDEQFFGPGTRLTVL.

This clone occurred a few times. The gene calls are TRBV9 and TRBJ2-7; possibly TRBD1 for D (6 bases). This CDR3 region has 15 residues. Germline V CDR1 and CDR2: SGDLS, YYNGEE. V dropped 0 bases and J dropped 1 base, with 11 bases sitting between them. The DNA of the CDR3 is TGTGCCAGCAGCGTAGATACAGGGCCTTCCTACGAGCAGTACTTC. It translates to CASSVDTGPSYEQYF.